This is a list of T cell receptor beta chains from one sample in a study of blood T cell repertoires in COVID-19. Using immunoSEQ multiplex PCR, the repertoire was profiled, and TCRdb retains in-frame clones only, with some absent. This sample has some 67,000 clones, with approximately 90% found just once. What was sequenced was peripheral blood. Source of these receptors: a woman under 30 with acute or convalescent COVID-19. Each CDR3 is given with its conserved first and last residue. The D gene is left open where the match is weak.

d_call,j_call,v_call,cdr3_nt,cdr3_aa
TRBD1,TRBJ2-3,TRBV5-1,TGCGCCAGCAGGGACAGGTCGAGCACAGATACGCAGTATTTT,CASRDRSSTDTQYF
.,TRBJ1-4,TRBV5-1,TGCGCCAGCAGCTTCGACAGCACTTCTGAAAAACTGTTTTTT,CASSFDSTSEKLFF
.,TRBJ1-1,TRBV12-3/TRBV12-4,TGTGCCAGCAGTTTTAGCCTGAACACTGAAGCTTTCTTT,CASSFSLNTEAFF
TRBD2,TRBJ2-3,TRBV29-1,TGCAGCGTTCGACTAGCGGGGGCTCAGGGAGATACGCAGTATTTT,CSVRLAGAQGDTQYF
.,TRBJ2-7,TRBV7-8,TGTGCCAGCAGCTTATGGGGGGACGGGCAAGAGCAGTACTTC,CASSLWGDGQEQYF
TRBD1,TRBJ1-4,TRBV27,TGTGCCAGCAGCCGGACAGGAAGGGTTGAAAAACTGTTTTTT,CASSRTGRVEKLFF
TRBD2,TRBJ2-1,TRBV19,TGTGCCAGTAGTCGACTAGCGGGGTCTATTGAGCAGTTCTTC,CASSRLAGSIEQFF
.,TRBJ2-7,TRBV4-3,TGCGCCAGCAGCCAAGACTGGGCGTATAACTACGAGCAGTACTTC,CASSQDWAYNYEQYF
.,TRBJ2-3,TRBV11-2,TGTGCCAGCAGCTCGGGGGTGGAGGCGCAGTATTTT,CASSSGVEAQYF
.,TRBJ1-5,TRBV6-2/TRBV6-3,TGTGCCAGCAGTTACCCCACAGGGACGGGCAATCAGCCCCAGCATTTT,CASSYPTGTGNQPQHF
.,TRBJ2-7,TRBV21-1,TGTGCCAGCAGCCTCCCGCTAGTTACTAGCGGGAGGGCCGAGTACGAGCAGTACTTC,CASSLPLVTSGRAEYEQYF
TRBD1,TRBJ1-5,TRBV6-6,TGTGCCAGCAGCACAGGGGGAGGGCAGCCCCAGCATTTT,CASSTGGGQPQHF
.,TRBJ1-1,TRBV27,TGTGCCAGCAGTTTAGCGGGGCCCATGAACACTGAAGCTTTCTTT,CASSLAGPMNTEAFF
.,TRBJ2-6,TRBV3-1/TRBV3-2,TGTGCCAGCAGCTTAGCGCTTGCCTCTGGGGCCAACGTCCTGACTTTC,CASSLALASGANVLTF
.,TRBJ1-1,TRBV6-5,TGTGCCAGCAGTTACGGGGCCTACACTGAAGCTTTCTTT,CASSYGAYTEAFF
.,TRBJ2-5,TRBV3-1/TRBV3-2,TGTGCCAGCAGCCAAGGGACAGAAGAGACCCAGTACTTC,CASSQGTEETQYF
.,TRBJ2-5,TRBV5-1,TGCGCCAGCAGCTACCTACCAGACAGGTACCAAGAGACCCAGTACTTC,CASSYLPDRYQETQYF
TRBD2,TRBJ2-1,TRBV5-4,TGTGCCAGCAGCTTGGAAGGGACTAGGCATCCTGAGCAGTTCTTC,CASSLEGTRHPEQFF
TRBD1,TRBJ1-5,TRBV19,TGTGCCAGTAGTGCCTCAGGGGGCATGGGCAATCAGCCCCAGCATTTT,CASSASGGMGNQPQHF
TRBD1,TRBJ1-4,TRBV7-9,TGTGCCAGCAGCCGTGGACAGGCAACTAATGAAAAACTGTTTTTT,CASSRGQATNEKLFF
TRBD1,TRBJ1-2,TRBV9,TGTGCCAGCAGCGCCGGAACAGGGGGCGGGTATGGCTACACCTTC,CASSAGTGGGYGYTF
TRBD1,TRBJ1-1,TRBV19,TGTGCCAGTAGGAGGGGGCGCGGGAACACTGAAGCTTTCTTT,CASRRGRGNTEAFF
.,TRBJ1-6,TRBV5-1,TGCGCCAGCAGCCTAAGACAGGACCATAATTCACCCCTCCACTTT,CASSLRQDHNSPLHF
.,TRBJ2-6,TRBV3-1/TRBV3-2,TGTGCCAGCAGCCAAGAGATAGGCGGAAGCTCTGGGGCCAACGTCCTGACTTTC,CASSQEIGGSSGANVLTF
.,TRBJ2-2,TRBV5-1,TGCGCCAGCAGCCCACCGGGACATCGGGTCCTATTGCAGGGGGAGCTGTTTTTT,CASSPPGHRVLLQGELFF
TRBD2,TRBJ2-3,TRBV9,TGTGCCAGCAGCATTGGGACTAGCGGGGGGCTGCAGTATTTT,CASSIGTSGGLQYF
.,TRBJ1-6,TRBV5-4,TGTGCCAGCAGCTTGGCGGGGGTCTCACCCCTCCACTTT,CASSLAGVSPLHF
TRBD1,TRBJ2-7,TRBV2,TGTGCCAGCAGTGAATCGACAGGGTTCTCCTACGAGCAGTACTTC,CASSESTGFSYEQYF
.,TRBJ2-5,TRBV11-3,TGTGCCAGCAGCTTAGGAGCGGTCAGGGGAGAGACCCAGTACTTC,CASSLGAVRGETQYF
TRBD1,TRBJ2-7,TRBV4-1,TGCGCCAGCAGCCAAGTTGAGGGACAGGGGGTATACGAGCAGTACTTC,CASSQVEGQGVYEQYF
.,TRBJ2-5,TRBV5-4,TGTGCCAGCAGCCCCGTCGGAGACCACCAAGAGACCCAGTACTTC,CASSPVGDHQETQYF
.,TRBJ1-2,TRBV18,TGTGCCAGCTCACCACCGTCCTCAGGGTCTCACACCTTC,CASSPPSSGSHTF
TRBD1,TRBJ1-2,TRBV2,TGTGCCAGCAGGACAGGGGTAAACTATGGCTACACCTTC,CASRTGVNYGYTF
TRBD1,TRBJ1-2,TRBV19,TGTGCCAGTAGTTTCCTCGGACAGGATGATAGTGGCTACACCTTC,CASSFLGQDDSGYTF
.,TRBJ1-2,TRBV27,TGTGCCAGCAGTTCAACAGGGACGGCTCTTGGCTACACCTTC,CASSSTGTALGYTF